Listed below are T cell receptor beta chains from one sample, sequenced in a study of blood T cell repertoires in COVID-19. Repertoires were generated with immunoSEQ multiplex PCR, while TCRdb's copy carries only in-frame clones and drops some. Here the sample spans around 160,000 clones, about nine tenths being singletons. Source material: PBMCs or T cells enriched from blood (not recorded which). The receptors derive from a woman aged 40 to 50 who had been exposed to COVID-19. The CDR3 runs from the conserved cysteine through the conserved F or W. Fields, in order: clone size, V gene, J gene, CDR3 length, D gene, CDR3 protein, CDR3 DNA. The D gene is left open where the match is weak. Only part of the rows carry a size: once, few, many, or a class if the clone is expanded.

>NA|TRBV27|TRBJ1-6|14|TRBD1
CASSDRVSSSPLHF
TGTGCCAGCAGTGACAGGGTATCCTCCTCACCCCTCCACTTT
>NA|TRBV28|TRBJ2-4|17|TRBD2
CASLKRGLAGGPNIQYF
TGTGCCAGCCTCAAAAGGGGACTAGCGGGAGGGCCAAACATTCAGTACTTC
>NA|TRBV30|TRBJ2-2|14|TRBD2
CAWRTGGNTGELFF
TGTGCCTGGAGAACGGGGGGGAACACCGGGGAGCTGTTTTTT
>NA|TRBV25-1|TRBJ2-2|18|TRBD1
CASSEYSDRPRGTGELFF
TGTGCCAGCAGTGAATACTCGGACAGGCCGCGTGGCACCGGGGAGCTGTTTTTT
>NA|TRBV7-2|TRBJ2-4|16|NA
CASSLLVGGRGSIQYF
TGTGCCAGCAGCCTTTTAGTCGGGGGGCGGGGTAGCATTCAGTACTTC
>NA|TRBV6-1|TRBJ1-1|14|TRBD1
CASSDRRGRTEAFF
TGTGCCAGCAGTGACCGCAGGGGGCGAACTGAAGCTTTCTTT
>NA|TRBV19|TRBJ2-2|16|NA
CASTAGPGSVTGELFF
TGTGCCAGTACGGCGGGACCCGGATCGGTCACCGGGGAGCTGTTTTTT
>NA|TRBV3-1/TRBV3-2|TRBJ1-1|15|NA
CASSQDGRGGTEAFF
TGTGCCAGCAGCCAAGATGGGAGGGGTGGAACTGAAGCTTTCTTT
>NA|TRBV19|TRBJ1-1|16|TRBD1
CASSTQADRVGTEAFF
TGTGCCAGTAGTACACAAGCGGACAGGGTGGGCACTGAAGCTTTCTTT
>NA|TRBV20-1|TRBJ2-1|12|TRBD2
CSASVTSGEQFF
TGCAGTGCTAGTGTAACTAGCGGGGAGCAGTTCTTC
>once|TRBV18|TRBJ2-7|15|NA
CASSPMGRSSYEQYF
TGTGCCAGCTCACCAATGGGGCGGAGCTCCTACGAGCAGTACTTC
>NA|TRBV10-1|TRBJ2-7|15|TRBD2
CASSDASGTLSEQYF
TGCGCCAGCAGTGACGCTAGCGGGACCCTCTCCGAGCAGTACTTC
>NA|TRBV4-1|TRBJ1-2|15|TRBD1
CASSQDQRGHYGYTF
TGCGCCAGCAGCCAAGATCAGAGGGGGCACTATGGCTACACCTTC
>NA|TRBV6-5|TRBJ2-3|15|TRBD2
CATKIVGGYTDTQYF
TGTGCCACCAAAATCGTGGGGGGGTACACAGATACGCAGTATTTT
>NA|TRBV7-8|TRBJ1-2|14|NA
CATNSAGAQGGYTF
TGTGCCACAAACTCGGCAGGGGCGCAGGGTGGCTACACCTTC
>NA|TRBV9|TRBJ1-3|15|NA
CASSASGNSGNTIYF
TGTGCCAGCAGCGCCTCCGGGAACTCTGGAAACACCATATATTTT
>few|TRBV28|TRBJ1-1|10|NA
CASSTRSVIF
TGTGCCAGCAGTACACGTTCAGTTATCTTT
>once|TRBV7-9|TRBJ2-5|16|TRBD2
CASSLVDRGGQETQYF
TGTGCCAGCAGCTTAGTAGACCGGGGGGGGCAAGAGACCCAGTACTTC
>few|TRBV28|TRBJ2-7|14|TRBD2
CASFRREGTYEQYF
TGTGCCAGCTTTCGCCGGGAGGGTACCTACGAGCAGTACTTC
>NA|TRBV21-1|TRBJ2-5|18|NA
CASSKAPKRGGSVETQYF
TGTGCCAGCAGCAAAGCGCCAAAGCGGGGGGGTAGTGTGGAGACCCAGTACTTC
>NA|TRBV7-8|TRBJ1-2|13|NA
CASSLGGSYGYTF
TGTGCCAGCAGCTTAGGTGGGAGCTATGGCTACACCTTC
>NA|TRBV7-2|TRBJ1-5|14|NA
CASSLEGPGQPQHF
TGTGCCAGCAGCTTAGAGGGGCCCGGCCAGCCCCAGCATTTT
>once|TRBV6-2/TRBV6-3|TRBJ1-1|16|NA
CASSYSPGGMNTEAFF
TGTGCCAGCAGTTACTCCCCCGGAGGGATGAACACTGAAGCTTTCTTT
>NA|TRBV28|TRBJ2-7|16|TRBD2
CASSFLGGRRAYEQYF
TGTGCCAGCAGTTTTTTGGGCGGGAGGAGGGCCTACGAGCAGTACTTC
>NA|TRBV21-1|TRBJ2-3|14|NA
CASGGGTSTDTQYF
TGTGCCAGCGGAGGGGGCACTAGCACAGATACGCAGTATTTT
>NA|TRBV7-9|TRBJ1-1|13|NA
CASSLQGVTEAFF
TGTGCCAGCAGCCTACAGGGAGTCACTGAAGCTTTCTTT
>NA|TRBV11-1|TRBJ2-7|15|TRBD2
CASSRPGLANYEQYF
TGTGCCAGCAGCCGCCCTGGACTAGCGAACTACGAGCAGTACTTC
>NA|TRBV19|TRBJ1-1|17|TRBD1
CASSISRDRGWNTEAFF
TGTGCCAGTAGTATCTCGAGGGACAGGGGGTGGAACACTGAAGCTTTCTTT
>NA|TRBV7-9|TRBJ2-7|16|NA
CASGRTGGQGSYEQYF
TGTGCCAGCGGCCGAACTGGGGGCCAGGGAAGTTACGAGCAGTACTTC
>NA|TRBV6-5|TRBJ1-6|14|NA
CASGERFGNSPLHF
TGTGCCAGCGGAGAAAGGTTTGGAAATTCACCCCTCCACTTT
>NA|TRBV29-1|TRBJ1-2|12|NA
CSVERGLYGYTF
TGCAGCGTTGAAAGGGGACTCTATGGCTACACCTTC
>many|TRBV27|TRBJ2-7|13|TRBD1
CASRGQGSYEQYF
TGTGCCAGCAGGGGACAGGGGTCATACGAGCAGTACTTC
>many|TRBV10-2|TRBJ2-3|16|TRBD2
CASSEMGSGGADTQYF
TGCGCCAGCAGTGAGATGGGTAGCGGGGGGGCAGATACGCAGTATTTT
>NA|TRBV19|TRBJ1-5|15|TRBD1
CASSGDSYGNQPQHF
TGTGCCAGTAGCGGGGACAGTTACGGCAATCAGCCCCAGCATTTT
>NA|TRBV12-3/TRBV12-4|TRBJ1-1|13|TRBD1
CASSPGTGREAFF
TGTGCCAGCAGTCCCGGGACAGGGCGTGAAGCTTTCTTT
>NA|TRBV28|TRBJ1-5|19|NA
CASSFGRSGEGIINQPQHF
TGTGCCAGCAGTTTCGGCCGTTCAGGGGAAGGTATTATAAATCAGCCCCAGCATTTT
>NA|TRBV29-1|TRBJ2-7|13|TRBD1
CSAGTGVIYEQYF
TGCAGTGCCGGGACAGGGGTTATCTACGAGCAGTACTTC
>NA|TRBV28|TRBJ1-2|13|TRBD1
CASRAGGLYGYTF
TGTGCCAGCAGGGCAGGGGGCCTCTATGGCTACACCTTC
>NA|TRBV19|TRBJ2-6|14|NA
CASSIRAGANVLTF
TGTGCCAGTAGTATCCGGGCTGGGGCCAACGTCCTGACTTTC
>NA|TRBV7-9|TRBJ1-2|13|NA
CASSLGESYGYTF
TGTGCCAGCAGCTTAGGAGAATCCTATGGCTACACCTTC
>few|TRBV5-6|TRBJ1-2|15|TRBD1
CASSQGSGQVFGYTF
TGTGCCAGCAGCCAGGGTTCCGGACAGGTCTTCGGCTACACCTTC
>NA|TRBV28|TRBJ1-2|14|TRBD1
CASSFGTGGVASTF
TGTGCCAGCAGTTTCGGGACAGGGGGCGTCGCGAGCACCTTC
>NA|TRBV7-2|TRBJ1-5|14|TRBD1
CASSWDSTLEPQHF
TGTGCCAGCAGCTGGGACAGCACGCTTGAGCCCCAGCATTTT
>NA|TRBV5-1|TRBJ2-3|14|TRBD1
CASSPGTAEDTQYF
TGCGCCAGCAGCCCCGGGACAGCTGAAGATACGCAGTATTTT
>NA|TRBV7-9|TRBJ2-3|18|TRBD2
CASSLGLAGGRSTDTQYF
TGTGCCAGCAGCCTTGGACTAGCGGGGGGCCGTAGCACAGATACGCAGTATTTT